Presented here are 3 T cell receptor beta chains from one specimen sequenced in a study of blood T cells in healthy people across ages. Primers used in a second PCR of roughly 7 to 12 cycles were a sample-barcoded 5' primer and a J-beta primer mix. TCRdb passed the 5' RACE reads through MiXCR, listing each CDR3 protein once. The table shows fewer than 2,000,000 distinct CDR3 sequences, with 39% occurring only once. The sequencing input was blood. All receptors derive from a human donor in good health.

V gene TRBV11-3 combines with J gene TRBJ2-3; TRBD1 or TRBD2 may be the D gene (7 bases each). The length of the CDR3 is 14 residues. Germline V CDR1 and CDR2: SGHNT, YENEEA. V dropped 3 bases and J dropped 10 bases, with 17 bases sitting between them. The CDR3 loop reads CASSFGQGGVAQYF. CDR3 nucleotide sequence: TGTGCCAGCAGCTTCGGGCAGGGGGGGGTCGCGCAGTATTTT.

CDR3 bases: TGTGCCAGCAGCCAATGGCGGGACCCCACAGATACGCAGTATTTT. Translating it yields CASSQWRDPTDTQYF. The chain links TRBV14 to TRBJ2-3, with a weak D call TRBD2 (6 bases). Trimming left V 2 bases short and J 2 bases short, with 11 bases between. The germline gives CDR1 SGHDN, CDR2 FVKESK. CDR3 length equals 15 residues.

V usage is TRBV20-1 and J usage is TRBJ1-2, with TRBD1 as a possible D gene (6 bases). CDR1 and CDR2 (germline): DFQATT, SNEGSKA (reference sequence). The CDR3 runs to 15 residues. V lost 6 bases, J lost 3 bases, and 20 bases lay in between. The CDR3 is CSAHTVQGMDYGYTF. The CDR3 DNA reads TGCAGTGCCCACACCGTCCAGGGGATGGACTATGGCTACACCTTC.